This T cell receptor (beta chain) was found in a study of blood T cell repertoires in COVID-19. The wider study: Whether acute or convalescent, the COVID-19 samples came from the United States, Italy and Spain.

Per the authors' pipeline: Scientists estimated how many nucleated cells there were by amplifying reference gene primers. Clones were sequenced by immunoSEQ multiplex PCR, and TCRdb holds only the in-frame ones, with some missing. That table furnishes V, J and clone size, whereas the DNA furnished D and trimming. The sample carries about 130,000 clones, about nine tenths recorded once. V lost 5 bases, J lost 7 bases, and 15 bases lay in between. The germline gives CDR1 SGHTA, CDR2 FQGTGA. The CDR3 runs to 14 residues. The sample was peripheral blood. The V call is TRBV7-3, the J call TRBJ2-1; TRBD1 is a possible D gene (7 bases). This clonotype was obtained from a man aged 50 or older with acute or convalescent COVID-19. The CDR3: CASSPRGAGNEQFF. The CDR3, as DNA: TGTGCCAGCAGCCCCAGGGGGGCTGGGAATGAGCAGTTCTTC. Full variable domain (remainder filled in from reference TRBV7-3 and TRBJ2-1): GAGVSQTPSNKVTEKGKYVELRCDPISGHTALYWYRQSLGQGPEFLIYFQGTGAADDSGLPNDRFFAVRPEGSVSTLKIQRTERGDSAVYLCASSPRGAGNEQFFGPGTRLTVL.